The sequence of this T cell receptor (beta chain) was determined in a study of T cells after posttransplantation cyclophosphamide. Notes on the study in general: Recipient CMV seropositivity and CMV reactivation strongly tracked TRB clonality. TRB overlap between skin or GI tissue T cells and blood was limited.

At least ten counts were recorded for this clone. The antigen is unknown. V lost 6 bases to trimming and J lost 2 bases, with 10 bases between them. Germline V lookup: CDR1 LNHDA, CDR2 SQIVND (reference sequence). The CDR3 loop spans 14 amino acids. Generated by immunoSEQ multiplex PCR, the TCRdb table keeps only in-frame clones and is missing some. There are 40,000 to 60,000 clones in the sample, none observed a single time. The TCR was taken from a middle-aged man in good health, CMV-negative, and a related stem cell transplant donor. The sample taken for sequencing was PBMCs. The J gene is TRBJ2-2, the V gene TRBV19; possibly TRBD1 for D (5 bases). CDR3 nucleotides: TGTGCCAGTAGCACGCAGGGTAACACCGGGGAGCTGTTTTTT. Its protein is CASSTQGNTGELFF.